This T cell receptor beta chain was recorded in a study of blood T cells in healthy people across ages. The ends were cut back, 2 bases at V and 5 bases at J, with 15 bases in the middle. CDR1 is DFQATT, CDR2 SNEGSKA, per germline (reference sequence). This CDR3 comprises 14 residues. A sample-barcoded 5' primer and a J-beta primer mix were used in a second PCR of roughly 6 to 11 cycles. From the 5' RACE reads, TCRdb called clonotypes with MiXCR, one entry per CDR3 protein. The top ten hold over 6.5% of the sample, which has 1,300,000 or so distinct CDR3 sequences, around 55% seen once. J is TRBJ1-2 and V is TRBV20-1; D may be TRBD1 (6 bases). This clonotype was sampled from a man younger than 30 in good health. The specimen sequenced was blood. CDR3 coding DNA: TGCAGTGCTAGATCTCCGGGACAAGTTTATGGCTACACCTTC. Translation gives CSARSPGQVYGYTF.